Included here is one T cell receptor beta chain sequence, with context. Antigen unknown. Clones were sequenced by immunoSEQ multiplex PCR, and TCRdb holds only the in-frame ones, with some missing. This table holds roughly 27,000 clones, 74% found once. This entry comes from a study of vaccination effects on CD4 cells after COVID-19. Turning to the study itself: Median timing of post-vaccine samples was 72 days after the second dose. General study results and limits: Only a single clone (1 of 255 vaccine-induced clones in healthy vaccinees) cross-reacted with common cold coronaviruses. Late post-vaccination samples showed marked contraction of infection- and vaccine-induced clones. A shortage of convalescent patients and an absence of early post-infection timepoints characterized the study.

The ViraFEST assay expanded antigen-specific CD4+ T cells with viral peptide pools before sequencing. Scientists isolated CD4+ T cells after a roughly 9-day culture period ended. Participants completed two doses of the BNT162b2 or mRNA-1273 vaccine. The CDR3 length is 19 residues. From germline, CDR1 is SGDLS and CDR2 YYNGEE. Losses at the gene ends were 0 bases for V and 5 bases for J; bases not matched to a gene: 14. This sequence originates from a human donor who received a COVID-19 vaccine. The J gene is TRBJ2-5, the V gene TRBV9; the match to TRBD1 covers 12 bases. This specimen consisted of CD4+ T cells from PBMCs cultured with HCoV-OC43 spike peptides, obtained after COVID-19 vaccination. Subset defined: HCoV-OC43 spike overlapping peptide pool stimulation. CDR3 residues: CASSVELPRGDRGHETQYF. The CDR3 DNA reads TGTGCCAGCAGCGTAGAACTCCCGAGGGGGGACAGGGGGCATGAGACCCAGTACTTC.